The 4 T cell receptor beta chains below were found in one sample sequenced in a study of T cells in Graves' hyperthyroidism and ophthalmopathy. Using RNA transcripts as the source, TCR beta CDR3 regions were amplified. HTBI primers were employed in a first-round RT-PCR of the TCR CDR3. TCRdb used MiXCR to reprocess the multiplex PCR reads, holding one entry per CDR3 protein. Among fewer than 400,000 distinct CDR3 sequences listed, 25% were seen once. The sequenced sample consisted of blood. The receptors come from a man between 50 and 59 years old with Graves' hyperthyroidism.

This CDR3 is CASSKKGTGISGANVLTF. The CDR3 DNA reads TGTGCCAGTAGTAAGAAGGGGACAGGCATATCTGGGGCCAACGTCCTGACTTTC. The V and J genes are TRBV19 and TRBJ2-6, with 8 bases that match TRBD1. Germline lookup yields CDR1 LNHDA and CDR2 SQIVND (reference sequence). Trimming cost V 4 bases and J 1 base; bases outside gene matches: 9. This CDR3 has 18 residues.

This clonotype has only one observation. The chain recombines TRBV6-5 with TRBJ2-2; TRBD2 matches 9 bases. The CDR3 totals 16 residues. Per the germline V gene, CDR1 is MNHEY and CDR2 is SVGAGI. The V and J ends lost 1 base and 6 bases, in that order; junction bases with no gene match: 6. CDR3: CASSYFRGRAAGELFF. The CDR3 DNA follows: TGTGCCAGCAGTTACTTTCGCGGGAGGGCCGCCGGGGAGCTGTTTTTT.

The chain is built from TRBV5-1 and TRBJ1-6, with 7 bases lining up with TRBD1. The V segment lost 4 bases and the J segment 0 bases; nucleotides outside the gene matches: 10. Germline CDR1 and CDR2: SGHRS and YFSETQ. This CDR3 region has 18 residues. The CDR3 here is CASSKGQRQSSYNSPLHF. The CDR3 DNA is TGCGCCAGCAGCAAGGGACAGCGACAGAGCTCCTATAATTCACCCCTCCACTTT.

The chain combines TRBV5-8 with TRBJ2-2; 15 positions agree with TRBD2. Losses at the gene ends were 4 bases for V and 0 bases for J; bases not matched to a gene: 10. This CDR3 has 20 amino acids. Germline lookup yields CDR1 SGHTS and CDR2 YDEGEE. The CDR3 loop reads CASSRWGLAGGPANTGELFF. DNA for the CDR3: TGTGCCAGCAGCCGTTGGGGACTAGCGGGAGGCCCAGCGAACACCGGGGAGCTGTTTTTT. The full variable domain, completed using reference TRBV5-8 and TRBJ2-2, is EAGVTQSPTHLIKTRGQQATLRCSPISGHTSVYWYQQALGLGLQFLLWYDEGEERNRGNFPPRFSGRQFPNYSSELNVNALELEDSALYLCASSRWGLAGGPANTGELFFGEGSRLTVL.